A selection of T cell receptor beta chains follows, all from one sample in a study of blood T cells in healthy people across ages. Using its own MiXCR run on the 5' RACE reads, TCRdb lists one record per CDR3 protein. Of 650,000 to 700,000 distinct CDR3 sequences listed, about 30% are singletons. The sequenced sample consisted of blood. The receptors originated from a woman at least 80 years old in good health. Both conserved end residues are part of each CDR3. D genes are given only for firm matches. A clone size is listed for some rows: how often the clone was seen (once, few, many), or a class if it is expanded.

size,V,D,J,DNA,CDR3
many,TRBV7-2,TRBD1,TRBJ1-2,TGTGCCAGCAGCTTAGCGCCGGACAGGGACTATGGCTACACCTTC,CASSLAPDRDYGYTF
.,TRBV6-2/TRBV6-3,.,TRBJ2-3,TGTGCCAGCAGGGACAAGACCCATACGCAGTATTTT,CASRDKTHTQYF
few,TRBV21-1,.,TRBJ2-3,TGTGCCAGCAGCAAGCGGGGGGGCACAGATACGCAGTATTTT,CASSKRGGTDTQYF
few,TRBV5-1,TRBD1,TRBJ2-7,TGCGTCAGCAGCTTGACCGGGACAGGGCTTTACGAGCAGTACTTC,CVSSLTGTGLYEQYF
many,TRBV14,.,TRBJ2-3,TGTGCCAGCAGCTTTTCCAGGGCTGCAACAGATACGCAGTATTTT,CASSFSRAATDTQYF
many,TRBV7-3,TRBD2,TRBJ2-7,TGTGCCAGCAGCTTACTAGCGGGGGGATACGAGCAGTACTTC,CASSLLAGGYEQYF
many,TRBV7-2,TRBD1,TRBJ2-7,TGTGCCAGCAGCCGATGGACAGGGGTCAATTACGAGCAGTACTTC,CASSRWTGVNYEQYF
many,TRBV7-2,TRBD2,TRBJ2-1,TGTGCCAGCACTCTGGGACTAGCGGGGGGACTCTCCTACAATGAGCAGTTCTTC,CASTLGLAGGLSYNEQFF
.,TRBV28,.,TRBJ2-3,TGTGCCAGCATTGACACAAACACAGATACGCAGTATTTT,CASIDTNTDTQYF
once,TRBV29-1,TRBD2,TRBJ2-1,TGCAGCGTTGAGGGCAGCGGGAGGAGCTCCTACAATGAGCAGTTCTTC,CSVEGSGRSSYNEQFF
many,TRBV28,.,TRBJ2-5,TGTGCCAGCAGCGAAAAGGGTTTCAGGAGGCTAGAGACCCAGTACTTC,CASSEKGFRRLETQYF
many,TRBV20-1,.,TRBJ2-3,TGCAGTGGGCGGGGGCCCAGCACAGATACGCAGTATTTT,CSGRGPSTDTQYF
.,TRBV7-9,TRBD1,TRBJ2-7,TGTGCCAGCAGCTTAGGACAGTCAGGGGGCGAGCAGTACTTC,CASSLGQSGGEQYF
many,TRBV29-1,.,TRBJ2-7,TGCAGCGTTGAAGACACCTACGAGCAGTACTTC,CSVEDTYEQYF
many,TRBV12-3/TRBV12-4,.,TRBJ1-1,TGTGCCAGCATTAACCGGGGGGTCGGGGGGCTATCTGAAGCTTTCTTT,CASINRGVGGLSEAFF
many,TRBV7-7,.,TRBJ2-5,TGTGCTAGCAGCTTAGTATCATGGGAGACCCAGTACTTC,CASSLVSWETQYF
.,TRBV7-9,.,TRBJ2-3,TGTGCCAGCAGCTTTAGGCCAGGGCATCTACGCACAGATACGCAGTATTTT,CASSFRPGHLRTDTQYF
few,TRBV12-3/TRBV12-4,.,TRBJ2-1,TGTGCCAGCAGTTTCGCACGCGGAAAACACAGTGAGCAGTTCTTC,CASSFARGKHSEQFF
.,TRBV5-1,.,TRBJ2-7,TGCGCCAGCAGCTTGGGGGGTGACCTCCGAAGCTCCTACAACGAGCAGTACTTC,CASSLGGDLRSSYNEQYF
once,TRBV30,.,TRBJ1-1,TGTGCCTGGAGTAATGGGGGGACCCTAGGTACTGAAGCTTTCTTT,CAWSNGGTLGTEAFF
.,TRBV27,.,TRBJ1-3,TGTGCCAGCAGACGGGGGAGCGAAAACACCATATATTTT,CASRRGSENTIYF
many,TRBV28,.,TRBJ1-2,TGTGCCAGCAGTTCCCGCTATGGCTACACCTTC,CASSSRYGYTF
.,TRBV2,.,TRBJ1-1,TGTGCCAGGACTTCTTGGGGTTTCGGAGCTTTCTTT,CARTSWGFGAFF
.,TRBV6-5,TRBD1,TRBJ1-2,TGTGCCAGCAGGGGGACAGGTCGTTTATATGGCTACACCTTC,CASRGTGRLYGYTF
few,TRBV2,TRBD1,TRBJ1-4,TGTGCAGACAGGGGGAATGAAAAACTGTTTTTT,CADRGNEKLFF
many,TRBV7-9,.,TRBJ2-1,TGTGCCAGCAGCCCGCGGGACCTAGGGTTATATGAGCAGTTCTTC,CASSPRDLGLYEQFF
many,TRBV28,.,TRBJ1-4,TGTGCCAGCAGGGCGGGAAAACTGTTTTTT,CASRAGKLFF
.,TRBV7-9,.,TRBJ1-2,TGTGCCAGCAGCTCCCAGGACAGCCCCGACCCCGACTATGGCTACACCTTC,CASSSQDSPDPDYGYTF
many,TRBV7-9,.,TRBJ2-3,TGTGCCAGCAGCTGGGGAACAGATACGCAGTATTTT,CASSWGTDTQYF
many,TRBV20-1,.,TRBJ2-7,TGCAGTGCTAGAGATCGGGGGTCCCAAAGGCGCGAGCAGTACTTC,CSARDRGSQRREQYF
many,TRBV20-1,.,TRBJ2-7,TGCAGTGCTAGAGAGCTGGACAACGAGCAGTACTTC,CSARELDNEQYF
.,TRBV7-2,.,TRBJ2-3,TGTGCCAGCAGCCTCCAACAGTTGCCAGATACGCAGTATTTT,CASSLQQLPDTQYF
many,TRBV27,TRBD2,TRBJ2-1,TGTGCCAGCAGTCACACCCGGACTAGCCTCATCAACAATGAGCAGTTCTTC,CASSHTRTSLINNEQFF
.,TRBV23-1,.,TRBJ1-1,TGCGCCAGCAGTCAATTCTCCGACCTGAACACTGAAGCTTTCTTT,CASSQFSDLNTEAFF
few,TRBV19,TRBD1,TRBJ1-5,TGTGCCAGTAGTACACAAACGCCAGGGGGGGCGCGTCAGCCCCAGCATTTT,CASSTQTPGGARQPQHF